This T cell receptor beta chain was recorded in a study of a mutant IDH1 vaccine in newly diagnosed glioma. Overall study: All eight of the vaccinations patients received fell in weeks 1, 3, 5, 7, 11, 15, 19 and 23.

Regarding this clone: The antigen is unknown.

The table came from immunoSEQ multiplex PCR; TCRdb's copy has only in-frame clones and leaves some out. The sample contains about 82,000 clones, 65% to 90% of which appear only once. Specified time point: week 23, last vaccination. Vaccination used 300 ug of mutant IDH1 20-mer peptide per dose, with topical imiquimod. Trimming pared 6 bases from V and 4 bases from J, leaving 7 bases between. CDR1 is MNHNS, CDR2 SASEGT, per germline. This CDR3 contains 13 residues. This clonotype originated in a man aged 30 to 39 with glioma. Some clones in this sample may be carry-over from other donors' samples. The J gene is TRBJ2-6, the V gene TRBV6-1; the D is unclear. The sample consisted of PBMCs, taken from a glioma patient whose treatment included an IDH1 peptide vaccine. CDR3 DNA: TGTGCCAGCAGATTGAACGGGGCCAACGTCCTGACTTTC. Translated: CASRLNGANVLTF.